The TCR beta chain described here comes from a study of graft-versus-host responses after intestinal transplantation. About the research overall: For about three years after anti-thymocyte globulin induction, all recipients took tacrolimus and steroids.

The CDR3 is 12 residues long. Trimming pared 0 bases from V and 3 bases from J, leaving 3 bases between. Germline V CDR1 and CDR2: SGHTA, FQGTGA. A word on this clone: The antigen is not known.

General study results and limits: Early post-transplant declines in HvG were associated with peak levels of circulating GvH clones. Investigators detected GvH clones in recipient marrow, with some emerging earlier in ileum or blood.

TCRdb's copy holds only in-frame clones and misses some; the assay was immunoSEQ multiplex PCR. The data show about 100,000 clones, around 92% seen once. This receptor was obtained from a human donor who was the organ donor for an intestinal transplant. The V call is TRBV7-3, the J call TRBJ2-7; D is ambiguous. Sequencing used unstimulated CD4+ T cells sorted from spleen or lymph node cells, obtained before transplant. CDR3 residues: CASSLTGYEQYF. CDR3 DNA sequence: TGTGCCAGCAGCTTAACCGGCTACGAGCAGTACTTC.